The present TCR beta chain was sequenced within a study of OX40 agonist ivuxolimab in advanced cancers. Germline V gives CDR1 SGHRS, CDR2 YFSETQ. The junction had 4 bases not matched to a gene; V was cut back by 4 bases and J by 0 bases. This CDR3 has 15 residues. The repertoire was sequenced with immunoSEQ multiplex PCR; TCRdb's copy has only in-frame clones and lacks some. Of about 46,000 clones listed, 70% to 85% were seen once; the top ten hold 1.5% to 2%. With respect to this clone: Its antigen is currently unknown.

Study-wide points: Antigens targeted by the expanded peripheral T cells were not determined.

Sequenced material: CD4+ or CD8+ T cells sorted from blood, taken in a trial of the OX40 agonist ivuxolimab. This receptor was obtained from an adult with an advanced solid tumor such as melanoma, head and neck, liver or kidney cancer. The genes are TRBV5-1 and TRBJ1-1, with 9 bases aligning to TRBD1. In nucleotides, the CDR3 is TGCGCCAGCAGCGAGCGACAGGGGGTGAACACTGAAGCTTTCTTT. The encoded protein is CASSERQGVNTEAFF.